This is a list of T cell receptor beta chains from one sample in a study of cytomegalovirus exposure and HLA in healthy donors. Produced via immunoSEQ multiplex PCR; TCRdb's table is partial and in-frame only. The repertoire holds about 60,000 clones, with 70% as singletons. The sequenced material came from PBMCs. Receptor source: a woman in her sixties in good health and CMV-seropositive. Both conserved end residues are part of each CDR3. A D gene is named only where the DNA matches it firmly. Not every row has a clone size; where given, it reads once, few, many or a size class.

v_call	d_call	j_call	clone_size	cdr3_aa	cdr3_nt
TRBV19	TRBD1	TRBJ1-2	.	CASTTGQGNYGYTF	TGTGCCAGTACCACCGGACAGGGAAACTATGGCTACACCTTC
TRBV5-4	TRBD1	TRBJ1-2	once	CASSSLQGAGYGYTF	TGTGCCAGCAGCTCGCTACAGGGGGCTGGGTATGGCTACACCTTC
TRBV30	TRBD1	TRBJ1-5	once	CAWSRSGTGDGQPQHF	TGTGCCTGGAGCCGCTCCGGGACAGGGGACGGACAGCCCCAGCATTTT
TRBV5-1	.	TRBJ2-7	.	CASSFSGSSYEQYF	TGCGCCAGCAGCTTTTCCGGGAGCTCCTACGAGCAGTACTTC
TRBV6-1	.	TRBJ1-1	.	CASSLIGRGTEAFF	TGTGCCAGCAGCCTAATCGGTCGGGGAACTGAAGCTTTCTTT
TRBV6-5	.	TRBJ2-7	.	CASSYSGGVGYEQYF	TGTGCCAGCAGTTACTCAGGGGGGGTCGGGTACGAGCAGTACTTC
TRBV6-5	TRBD1	TRBJ2-2	.	CATWTGGTGELFF	TGTGCCACCTGGACAGGGGGCACCGGGGAGCTGTTTTTT
TRBV5-6	TRBD1	TRBJ1-1	.	CASSSATGGRRAFF	TGTGCCAGCAGCTCCGCGACAGGGGGGAGAAGGGCTTTCTTT
TRBV10-1	TRBD1	TRBJ2-7	once	CARPPAGTGRSQYF	TGCGCCAGGCCCCCCGCCGGGACAGGTAGGTCGCAGTACTTC
TRBV7-7	.	TRBJ1-3	.	CASSLSLAETIYF	TGTGCCAGCAGCTTATCGCTCGCTGAGACCATATATTTT
TRBV18	TRBD1	TRBJ1-4	.	CASSLRTGVGEKLFF	TGTGCCAGCTCACTGAGGACAGGCGTAGGTGAAAAACTGTTTTTT
TRBV27	TRBD2	TRBJ2-1	few	CASSLAGTSGGVLFF	TGTGCCAGCAGTCTGGCCGGGACTAGCGGGGGGGTGCTGTTCTTC
TRBV4-3	TRBD1	TRBJ1-6	.	CASSRTGDGSPLHF	TGCGCCAGCAGCCGGACAGGGGATGGATCACCCCTCCACTTT
TRBV2	.	TRBJ2-6	.	CASSGEAGANVLTF	TGTGCCAGCAGTGGGGAGGCTGGGGCCAACGTCCTGACTTTC
TRBV5-1	TRBD1	TRBJ1-1	once	CASSLDGTGIHTEAFF	TGCGCCAGCAGCTTGGACGGGACAGGGATTCACACTGAAGCTTTCTTT
TRBV7-2	.	TRBJ2-7	.	CASSLERVSYEQYF	TGTGCCAGCAGCTTAGAGCGGGTCTCCTACGAGCAGTACTTC
TRBV2	.	TRBJ2-7	.	CASSEQEPYEQYF	TGTGCCAGCAGTGAACAGGAACCCTACGAGCAGTACTTC
TRBV18	.	TRBJ2-7	.	CASSPWDSQVYEQYF	TGTGCCAGCTCACCATGGGACTCTCAAGTCTACGAGCAGTACTTC
TRBV29-1	.	TRBJ2-7	.	CSVERPNYEQRF	TGCAGCGTTGAAAGACCTAACTACGAGCAGCGCTTC
TRBV18	.	TRBJ1-4	few	CASSPRGTPTNEKLFF	TGTGCCAGCTCACCAAGAGGGACACCAACTAATGAAAAACTGTTTTTT
TRBV6-5	.	TRBJ1-5	.	CASSYSRGGHQPQHF	TGTGCCAGCAGTTACTCGAGAGGGGGTCATCAGCCCCAGCATTTT
TRBV11-2	TRBD1	TRBJ1-1	once	CASSPGYSTGTVKAFF	TGTGCCAGCAGCCCAGGTTACTCGACCGGGACAGTCAAAGCTTTCTTT
TRBV27	TRBD1	TRBJ1-1	.	CASSSPGRGQMVNTEAFF	TGTGCCAGCAGTTCCCCAGGAAGGGGGCAGATGGTGAACACTGAAGCTTTCTTT
TRBV6-1	.	TRBJ2-3	once	CASSRTVTDTQYF	TGTGCCAGCAGCCGGACAGTCACAGATACGCAGTATTTT
TRBV7-2	TRBD2	TRBJ2-2	.	CASSSYYSGPNTGELFF	TGTGCCAGCAGCTCATACTATAGCGGGCCCAACACCGGGGAGCTGTTTTTT
TRBV10-3	.	TRBJ1-1	once	CAITEGQMNTEAFF	TGTGCCATCACAGAGGGACAAATGAACACTGAAGCTTTCTTT
TRBV19	.	TRBJ1-2	.	CASMGGPNYGYTF	TGTGCCAGTATGGGGGGACCGAACTATGGCTACACCTTC
TRBV27	TRBD1	TRBJ2-5	.	CASSTNDRVLAETQYF	TGTGCCAGCAGTACCAACGACAGGGTATTGGCAGAGACCCAGTACTTC
TRBV18	TRBD1	TRBJ1-1	.	CASSLVIGGGANDEAFF	TGTGCCAGCTCACTGGTAATAGGAGGGGGCGCAAATGATGAAGCTTTCTTT
TRBV18	.	TRBJ1-6	.	CASSPNTGVGNGSPLHF	TGTGCCAGCTCACCGAATACGGGAGTGGGTAATGGTTCACCCCTCCACTTT
TRBV28	.	TRBJ1-5	.	CASSLGGGNQPQHF	TGTGCCAGCAGTTTAGGAGGGGGCAATCAGCCCCAGCATTTT
TRBV11-2	TRBD1	TRBJ2-7	.	CASSPLLDRGDYEQYF	TGTGCCAGCAGCCCTCTCTTGGACAGGGGAGACTACGAGCAGTACTTC
TRBV5-1	TRBD2	TRBJ2-1	.	CASKLAGSYNEQFF	TGCGCCAGCAAACTAGCGGGGTCCTACAATGAGCAGTTCTTC
TRBV4-2	.	TRBJ2-1	.	CASSQDGISYNEQFF	TGTGCCAGCAGCCAAGACGGGATTTCCTACAATGAGCAGTTCTTC
TRBV18	.	TRBJ1-1	.	CASSRHVNTEAFF	TGTGCCAGCTCAAGACACGTGAACACTGAAGCTTTCTTT
TRBV6-5	.	TRBJ2-7	.	CASSYKGAYYEQYF	TGTGCCAGCAGTTATAAGGGAGCTTACTACGAGCAGTACTTC
TRBV2	TRBD2	TRBJ2-7	.	CASRGGLAVGEQYF	TGTGCCAGCAGGGGGGGACTAGCGGTGGGCGAGCAGTACTTC
TRBV5-6	.	TRBJ1-2	few	CASSESEGWDGYTF	TGTGCCAGCAGCGAATCAGAGGGATGGGATGGCTACACCTTC
TRBV4-1	.	TRBJ1-1	.	CASSRRHGGGDTEAFF	TGCGCCAGCAGCCGAAGACACGGAGGTGGGGACACTGAAGCTTTCTTT
TRBV4-1	.	TRBJ1-4	few	CASRETWTETNEKLFF	TGCGCCAGCAGGGAAACTTGGACAGAGACTAATGAAAAACTGTTTTTT
TRBV7-2	.	TRBJ2-3	.	CASSFSTDTQYF	TGTGCCAGCAGCTTTAGTACAGATACGCAGTATTTT